Shown below are 23 T cell receptor beta chains from a single sample sequenced in a study of T-cell reconstitution after alpha-beta-depleted transplantation in children. A TCRbeta library incorporating unique molecular identifiers was prepared. TCRdb reprocessed the PCR reads via MiXCR and lists one record per CDR3 protein. The data contain some 220,000 distinct CDR3 sequences, approximately 10% of them singletons. The sequenced sample was PBMCs, obtained before TCRalphabeta/CD19-depleted stem cell transplant. The source of these receptors is a child in the first two years of life with acute myeloid leukemia, due to receive a stem cell transplant.

This clonotype has ten or more counts. The chain couples TRBV11-3 to TRBJ2-7; D remains ambiguous. V gave up 1 base and J gave up 6 bases, with 19 bases separating them. Germline V gene sequence: CDR1 SGHNT, CDR2 YENEEA. CDR3 length: 16 residues. The DNA for the CDR3 is TGTGCCAGCAGCTTAGGCAGTGGAGCCTTTTCTCCCGAGCAGTACTTC. This codes for CASSLGSGAFSPEQYF. The full variable domain, in which reference TRBV11-3 and TRBJ2-7 provide the parts outside the CDR3, is EAGVVQSPRYKIIEKKQPVAFWCNPISGHNTLYWYLQNLGQGPELLIRYENEEAVDDSQLPKDRFSAERLKGVDSTLKIQPAELGDSAVYLCASSLGSGAFSPEQYFGPGTRLTVT.

This clonotype has ten or more counts. CDR3 DNA sequence: TGCAGTGCTAGAGCGGGAGGGCCAGAGACCCAGTACTTC. This translates into CSARAGGPETQYF. The V gene is TRBV20-1, the J gene TRBJ2-5; 8 nucleotides line up with TRBD2. The trim removed 1 base at V and 4 bases at J, leaving 2 bases unmatched. The CDR3 has 13 amino acids. From germline, CDR1 is DFQATT and CDR2 SNEGSKA (reference sequence).

This clonotype was counted ten times or more. The rearrangement uses TRBV27 and TRBJ2-2; TRBD2 agrees at 7 bases. This CDR3 is built from 15 residues. The V gene end was trimmed by 3 bases and the J gene end by 4 bases; junction bases not matched to a gene: 5. Germline-derived CDR1 and CDR2 are MNHEY and SMNVEV (reference sequence). Written as DNA, the CDR3 is TGTGCCAGCAGTTTTGACGGGAGGCCCACCGGGGAGCTGTTTTTT. Amino acids: CASSFDGRPTGELFF.

This clonotype was detected many times. The chain recombines TRBV5-1 with TRBJ1-1; D may be TRBD1 (6 bases). Germline loops: CDR1 SGHRS, CDR2 YFSETQ. The CDR3 totals 14 residues. Trimming removed 2 bases from V and 4 bases from J, with 12 bases in between. Here the CDR3 reads CASSLTGMGTEAFF. CDR3 coding DNA: TGCGCCAGCAGCTTAACAGGGATGGGCACTGAAGCTTTCTTT.

This clonotype was counted many times. The rearrangement joins TRBV6-5 to TRBJ2-7, with D perhaps matching TRBD1 (7 bases). The V and J ends lost 2 bases and 6 bases respectively, with 14 bases between them. Germline values: CDR1 MNHEY, CDR2 SVGAGI. There are 14 residues in the CDR3. CDR3 DNA sequence: TGTGCCAGCAGTTACGGGTCAGGGGGGAGCGAGCAGTACTTC. This gives the protein CASSYGSGGSEQYF.

This clonotype was counted at least ten times. V gene TRBV7-9 combines with J gene TRBJ2-5; TRBD2 matches 12 bases. J lost 4 bases, V lost 5 bases, and 2 bases had no gene match. Per the germline V gene, CDR1 is SEHNR and CDR2 is FQNEAQ (reference sequence). The CDR3 sequence is 14 residues long. This CDR3 reads CASSPTSGGETQYF. CDR3 DNA: TGTGCCAGCAGCCCGACTAGCGGGGGAGAGACCCAGTACTTC.

Many counts were recorded for this clonotype. This chain joins TRBV28 and TRBJ2-2; D remains unclear. The CDR3 length is 14 residues. Germline-derived CDR1 and CDR2 are MDHEN and SYDVKM. V gave up 6 bases and J gave up 7 bases, with 15 bases separating them. CDR3 sequence: CASSPPDGYGELFF. CDR3 sequence (DNA): TGTGCCAGCAGCCCCCCCGACGGGTACGGGGAGCTGTTTTTT.

This clonotype occurred many times. CDR3 DNA: TGTGCCAGCAGTCTGGACATTGACTCTGGAAACACCATATATTTT. Translated, it gives CASSLDIDSGNTIYF. The chain carries TRBV28 and TRBJ1-3, with a possible D match to TRBD1 (5 bases). The V end lost 5 bases, the J end lost 0 bases, and 11 bases lay between the germline ends. The length of the CDR3 is 15 residues. Per germline, CDR1 MDHEN and CDR2 SYDVKM.

This clonotype has a count of ten or more. The chain uses TRBV12-3 or TRBV12-4 and TRBJ2-6; D gene uncertain. Trimming took 3 bases from V and 5 from J, leaving 5 bases between them. The CDR3 has 13 residues. DNA for the CDR3: TGTGCCAGCAGTTTCGGGTGGGCCAACGTCCTGACTTTC. Translating gives CASSFGWANVLTF.

This clonotype has ten or more counts. The J gene is TRBJ2-5, the V gene TRBV29-1; possibly TRBD1 for D (6 bases). Trimming cost V 4 bases and J 6 bases, with 15 bases left between them. This CDR3 comprises 13 residues. CDR1 is SQVTM and CDR2 is ANQGSEA in the germline V gene. The CDR3 is CSVAPTGFQTQYF. CDR3 nucleotides: TGCAGCGTTGCGCCTACAGGGTTTCAGACCCAGTACTTC.

This clonotype was seen many times. The V and J genes are TRBV7-3 and TRBJ2-5, with D possibly being TRBD2 (6 bases). V dropped 2 bases and J dropped 2 bases, with 12 bases sitting between them. Germline V gives CDR1 SGHTA, CDR2 FQGTGA. The CDR3 has 15 amino acids. CDR3 loop: CASSLGGLRQETQYF. CDR3 bases: TGTGCCAGCAGCTTAGGGGGGTTGAGGCAAGAGACCCAGTACTTC.

In this sample, this clonotype turned up many times. V and J are TRBV12-3 or TRBV12-4 and TRBJ2-4; D possibly uses TRBD1 or TRBD2 (7 bases each). V dropped 4 bases and J dropped 6 bases, with 19 bases sitting between them. The CDR3 covers 16 residues. The CDR3 region is CASSSPAAGGVNIQYF. The DNA for the CDR3 is TGTGCCAGCAGTTCGCCAGCGGCAGGGGGGGTAAACATTCAGTACTTC.

This clonotype was observed many times. V and J are TRBV20-1 and TRBJ1-5; D might be TRBD1 (6 bases). Germline CDR1 DFQATT, CDR2 SNEGSKA (reference sequence). The CDR3 runs 13 residues. V lost 4 bases and J 5 bases, leaving 12 bases between the germline ends. The CDR3 nucleotides are TGCAGTGCTACCCGGGACACAGATCAGCCCCAGCATTTT. Its translation is CSATRDTDQPQHF.

This clonotype showed up just a few times. The chain recombines TRBV5-1 with TRBJ1-1; D is unclear. The CDR3 length is 15 residues. V shed 0 bases and J shed 3 bases, with 12 bases lying between them. Germline V gene lookup returns CDR1 SGHRS and CDR2 YFSETQ. CDR3 nucleotides: TGCGCCAGCAGCTTGGCCGGGCACGGGGACACTGAAGCTTTCTTT. Translation: CASSLAGHGDTEAFF.

This clonotype was seen repeatedly, ten times or more. The chain links TRBV29-1 to TRBJ1-1, with unresolved D. This CDR3 comprises 11 residues. Trimming stripped 8 bases from V and 5 bases from J, with 12 bases between. Germline CDR1 is SQVTM and CDR2 is ANQGSEA. CDR3 sequence reads: CSLRAGTEAFF. The CDR3 DNA reads as TGCAGCCTACGAGCGGGAACTGAAGCTTTCTTT.

This clonotype was observed a handful of times. This chain uses TRBV7-3 with TRBJ1-1; 10 bases align to TRBD1. Per the germline V gene, CDR1 is SGHTA and CDR2 is FQGTGA. The CDR3 runs 14 residues. V dropped 2 bases and J dropped 6; count of bases not matched to a gene: 3. CDR3: CASSLDGQGAEAFF. Here the CDR3 DNA reads TGTGCCAGCAGCTTAGACGGACAGGGGGCTGAAGCTTTCTTT.

V usage is TRBV2 and J usage is TRBJ2-3; unclear D gene. CDR1 is SNHLY and CDR2 is FYNNEI in the germline V gene. The V gene lost 11 bases and the J gene lost 2 bases, with 14 bases spanning the gap. CDR3 length equals 13 residues. Here the CDR3 DNA reads TGTGCCTGTCGACAACCTTCCACAGATACGCAGTATTTT. Its protein product is CACRQPSTDTQYF.

Turning to this clonotype: This may be a read error, as it is one base from a much larger clone. The CDR3 ends on some other residue instead of the conserved phenylalanine or tryptophan, so this is likely a read error. The chain links TRBV7-6 to TRBJ2-1; D unclear. CDR3 length: 11 amino acids. Trimming took 6 bases from V and 7 from J, leaving 7 bases between them. Germline V lookup: CDR1 SGHVS, CDR2 FNYEAQ. The CDR3: CASRETNEQFS. CDR3 DNA: TGTGCCAGCAGAGAGACTAATGAGCAGTTCTCC.

This clonotype was detected many times. In nucleotides, the CDR3 is TGCAGTGCTAGTGTAGGGGTCGGCGAAAAACTGTTTTTT. Protein product: CSASVGVGEKLFF. The J gene is TRBJ1-4, the V gene TRBV20-1, with D perhaps matching TRBD1 (5 bases). The CDR3 extends over 13 amino acids. CDR1 is DFQATT and CDR2 is SNEGSKA in the germline V gene (reference sequence). V shed 3 bases and J shed 8 bases, with 13 bases lying between them.

This clonotype was observed at least ten times. This chain joins TRBV6-2 or TRBV6-3 and TRBJ2-7; 8 bases fit TRBD1. CDR1 is MNHEY, CDR2 SVGEGT, per germline. Trimming at V came to 8 bases and at J to 7 bases, leaving 13 bases not matched to a gene. The length of the CDR3 is 14 residues. CDR3 region: CASGFAGGMWEQYF. The CDR3 coding sequence is TGTGCCAGCGGTTTTGCAGGGGGCATGTGGGAGCAGTACTTC.

This clonotype was counted ten times or more. The chain carries TRBV12-3 or TRBV12-4 and TRBJ2-3; 14 nucleotides agree with TRBD2. The CDR3 covers 19 residues. V lost 6 bases to trimming and J lost 4 bases; unmatched junction nucleotides: 15. The CDR3, as DNA: TGTGCCAGCAGCTTGCGAGGGGGACTAGCGGGAGTTTTCTCAGATACGCAGTATTTT. This codes for CASSLRGGLAGVFSDTQYF.

In this sample, this clonotype turned up many times. The V gene is TRBV12-3 or TRBV12-4, the J gene TRBJ1-2; 8 nucleotides line up with TRBD1. CDR3 length: 17 residues. The ends lost 7 bases at V and 0 bases at J; junction bases unmatched: 13. This CDR3 reads CASTPGQGRRANYGYTF. CDR3 bases: TGTGCCAGCACCCCAGGACAGGGCCGTAGGGCTAACTATGGCTACACCTTC.

By proportion, this clonotype is medium-sized (0.01 to 0.1%). V and J are TRBV9 and TRBJ2-1; 8 bases align to TRBD2. V lost 0 bases to trimming and J lost 4 bases; unmatched junction nucleotides: 3. Germline CDR1 and CDR2: SGDLS and YYNGEE. The CDR3 runs 15 residues. CDR3 residues: CASSVDGREYNEQFF. CDR3 nucleotide sequence: TGTGCCAGCAGCGTAGACGGGAGGGAATACAATGAGCAGTTCTTC.